This TCR beta chain was recorded in a study of CD8+ T cells in alopecia areata. Study-wide results and limits: Tofacitinib did not eliminate many expanded lesional clones from scalp or blood.

Notes on this clone: No antigen is known for it. With only one base between it and a far larger clone, this is likely a read error.

Treatment indicated: oral pan-JAK inhibitor, 5-10 mg twice daily. V lost 5 bases and J lost 0, with 4 bases in between. The CDR3 extends over 13 amino acids. Germline CDR1 reads SGHTA; CDR2 reads FQGNSA. It was cDNA, reverse transcribed from extracted RNA, that served as the sequencing template. Repertoires were generated with immunoSEQ multiplex PCR, while TCRdb's copy carries only in-frame clones and drops some. The sample includes about 100,000 clones, roughly two fifths of them seen just once. The TCR was taken from a human donor with alopecia areata. The chain recombines TRBV7-2 with TRBJ2-2; D ambiguous. The sequencing here drew on CD8+ T cells sorted from blood, taken at week 24, from a patient treated with tofacitinib. The DNA for the CDR3 is TGTGCCAGCAGCCCAGCGAACACCGGGGAGCTGTTTTTT. It yields the protein CASSPANTGELFF.